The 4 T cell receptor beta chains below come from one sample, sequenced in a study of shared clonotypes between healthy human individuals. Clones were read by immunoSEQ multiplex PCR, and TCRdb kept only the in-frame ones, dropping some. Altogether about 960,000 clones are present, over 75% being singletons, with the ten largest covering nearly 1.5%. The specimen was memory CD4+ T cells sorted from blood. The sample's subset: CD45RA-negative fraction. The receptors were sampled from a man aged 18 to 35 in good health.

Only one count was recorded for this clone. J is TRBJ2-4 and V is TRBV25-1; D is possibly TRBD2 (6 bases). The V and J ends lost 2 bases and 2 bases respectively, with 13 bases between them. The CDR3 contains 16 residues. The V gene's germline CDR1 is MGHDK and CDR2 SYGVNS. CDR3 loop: CASSEGSGGTKNIQYF. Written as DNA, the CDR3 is TGTGCCAGCAGTGAAGGTAGCGGAGGAACCAAAAACATTCAGTACTTC. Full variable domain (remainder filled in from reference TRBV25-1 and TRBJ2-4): EADIYQTPRYLVIGTGKKITLECSQTMGHDKMYWYQQDPGMELHLIHYSYGVNSTEKGDLSSESTVSRIRTEHFPLTLESARPSHTSQYLCASSEGSGGTKNIQYFGAGTRLSVL.

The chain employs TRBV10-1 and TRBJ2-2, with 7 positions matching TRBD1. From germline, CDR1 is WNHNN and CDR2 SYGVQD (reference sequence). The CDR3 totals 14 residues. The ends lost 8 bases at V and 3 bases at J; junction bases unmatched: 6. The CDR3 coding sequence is TGCGCCAGCGGAAGGGGGCTGGACACCGGGGAGCTGTTTTTT. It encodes CASGRGLDTGELFF.

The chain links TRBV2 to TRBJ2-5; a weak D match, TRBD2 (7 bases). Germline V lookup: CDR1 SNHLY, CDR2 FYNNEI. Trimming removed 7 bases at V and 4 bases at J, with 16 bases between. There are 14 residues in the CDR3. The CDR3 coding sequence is TGTGCCAGCAAGGGGGGGAAGTCAGGAGAGACCCAGTACTTC. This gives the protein CASKGGKSGETQYF.

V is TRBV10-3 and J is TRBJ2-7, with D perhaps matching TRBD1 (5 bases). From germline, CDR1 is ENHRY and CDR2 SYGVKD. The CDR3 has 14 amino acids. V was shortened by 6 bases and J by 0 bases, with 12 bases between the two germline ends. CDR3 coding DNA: TGTGCCATCAGGGTGGACACTAACTCCTACGAGCAGTACTTC. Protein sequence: CAIRVDTNSYEQYF.